This T cell receptor (beta chain) emerged from a study of cytomegalovirus exposure and HLA in healthy donors. The study's findings and limits: First-cohort TCR clusters tended to co-occur in the approximately 130 validation repertoires, a later analysis found. As was reported, the classifier diagnosed cytomegalovirus status with high specificity and sensitivity.

The V and J ends lost 0 bases and 4 bases, in that order; junction bases with no gene match: 7. This CDR3 has 16 residues. Germline V gene lookup returns CDR1 SNHLY and CDR2 FYNNEI. The data were produced by immunoSEQ multiplex PCR, yet TCRdb's version contains in-frame clones alone and is incomplete. The sample lists 130,000 to 150,000 clones, roughly nine tenths occurring once. Points on this clone: Its antigen remains unidentified.

The sample taken for sequencing was PBMCs. This chain joins TRBV2 and TRBJ1-2; 8 bases are a match to TRBD1. The sequence was collected from a young woman in good health and CMV-seropositive. DNA of the CDR3: TGTGCCAGCAGTGAAGCGATGGACAGGGCGGGCTATGGCTACACCTTC. Amino acid sequence: CASSEAMDRAGYGYTF.